This TCR beta chain is drawn from a study of radiotherapy plus CTLA-4 blockade in lung cancer. On the study more broadly: Objective responses were seen in around 19% of patients, disease control in roughly 30%. Study observations and caveats: In blood, after radiotherapy plus ipilimumab, tumor-derived TCR clones expanded.

The CDR3 consists of 13 residues. Germline V gene sequence: CDR1 LNHNV, CDR2 YYDKDF (reference sequence). Losses at the gene ends were 3 bases for V and 4 bases for J; bases not matched to a gene: 2. The data were produced by immunoSEQ multiplex PCR, yet TCRdb's version contains in-frame clones alone and is incomplete. The sample holds 50,000 to 60,000 clones, roughly 79% seen once. As regards this clone: The antigen remains undetermined.

The receptor comes from a human donor with non-small cell lung cancer whose response to radiotherapy plus ipilimumab could not be evaluated. This chain joins TRBV15 and TRBJ1-2; 7 nucleotides match TRBD1. Sequencing used peripheral blood, obtained from a patient treated with radiotherapy plus ipilimumab. CDR3 sequence: CATSRDRFYGYTF. CDR3 nucleotides: TGTGCCACCAGCAGGGACAGGTTCTATGGCTACACCTTC.